The clone carrying this TCR beta chain appeared a single time. Antigen specificity is unknown. Measured with immunoSEQ multiplex PCR; TCRdb has only the in-frame clones, and not every one. The sample comprises 150,000 or so clones, 70% to 90% of which are singletons, and 4.3% rests with the top ten. This sample was included in a study of T cell responses to AZD1222 COVID-19 vaccine. Whole-study results and caveats: Repertoires were sampled only after the peak T cell response.

The V and J ends lost 0 bases and 3 bases, in that order; junction bases with no gene match: 6. Germline CDR1 reads SGDLS; CDR2 reads YYNGEE. This CDR3 spans 17 amino acids. J is TRBJ2-3 and V is TRBV9, with 11 bases aligning to TRBD2. The sample here was peripheral blood, taken 28 days after the second dose of the MenACWY control vaccine. The clonotype was recovered from an adult who received the MenACWY meningococcal vaccine as a control. The CDR3 loop is CASSVVTSGSGTDTQYF. Written as DNA, the CDR3 is TGTGCCAGCAGCGTAGTTACTAGCGGGAGTGGAACAGATACGCAGTATTTT.